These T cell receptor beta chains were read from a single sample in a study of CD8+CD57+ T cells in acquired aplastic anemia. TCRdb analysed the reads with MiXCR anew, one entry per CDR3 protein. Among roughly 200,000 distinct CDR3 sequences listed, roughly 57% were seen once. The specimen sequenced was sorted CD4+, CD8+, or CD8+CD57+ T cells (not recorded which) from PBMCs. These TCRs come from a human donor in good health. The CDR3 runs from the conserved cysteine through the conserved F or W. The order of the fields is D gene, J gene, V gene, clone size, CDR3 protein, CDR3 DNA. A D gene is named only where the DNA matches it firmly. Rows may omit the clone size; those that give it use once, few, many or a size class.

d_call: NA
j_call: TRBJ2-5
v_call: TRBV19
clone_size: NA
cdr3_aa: CASSIDYQETQYF
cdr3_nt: TGTGCCAGTAGTATAGATTACCAAGAGACCCAGTACTTC

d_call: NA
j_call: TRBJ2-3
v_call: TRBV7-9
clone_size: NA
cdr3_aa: CASSSLGAGTTDTQYF
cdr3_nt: TGTGCCAGCAGCTCCTTGGGGGCAGGAACCACAGATACGCAGTATTTT

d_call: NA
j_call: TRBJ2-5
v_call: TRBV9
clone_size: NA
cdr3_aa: CASNLNGDQETQYF
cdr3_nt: TGTGCCAGCAACCTGAATGGGGACCAAGAGACCCAGTACTTC

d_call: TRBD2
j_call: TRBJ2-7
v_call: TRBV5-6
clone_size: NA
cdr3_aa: CASSTSGGPIQQYF
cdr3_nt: TGTGCCAGCAGCACTAGCGGGGGCCCTATTCAGCAGTACTTC

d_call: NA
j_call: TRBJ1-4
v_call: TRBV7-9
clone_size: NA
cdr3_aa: CASRDGNEKLFF
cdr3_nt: TGTGCCAGCCGAGACGGTAATGAAAAACTGTTTTTT

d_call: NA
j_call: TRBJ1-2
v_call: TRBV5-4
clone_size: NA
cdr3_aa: CASSRQPNTPNYGYTF
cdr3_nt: TGTGCCAGCAGCAGACAGCCCAACACTCCTAACTATGGCTACACCTTC

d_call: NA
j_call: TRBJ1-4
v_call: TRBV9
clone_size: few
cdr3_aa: CASSVGGRNEKLFF
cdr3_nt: TGTGCCAGCAGCGTAGGAGGACGGAATGAAAAACTGTTTTTT

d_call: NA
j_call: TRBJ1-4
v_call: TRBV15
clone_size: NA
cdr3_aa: CATSRVLSVVGQEKLFF
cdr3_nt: TGTGCCACCAGCAGAGTTCTTAGTGTGGTAGGACAGGAAAAACTGTTTTTT

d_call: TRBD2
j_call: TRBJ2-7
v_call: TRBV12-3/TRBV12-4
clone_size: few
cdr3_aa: CASSTGTSGTYEQYF
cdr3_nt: TGTGCCAGCAGTACCGGGACTAGCGGGACCTACGAGCAGTACTTC

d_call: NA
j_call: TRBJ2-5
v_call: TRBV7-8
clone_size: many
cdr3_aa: CAGLGGRDQETQYF
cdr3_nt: TGTGCGGGGCTCGGGGGCCGTGACCAAGAGACCCAGTACTTC

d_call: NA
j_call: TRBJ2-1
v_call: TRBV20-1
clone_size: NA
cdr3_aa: CSASSLKRHNEQFF
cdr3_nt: TGCAGTGCCAGCAGCCTCAAACGACACAATGAGCAGTTCTTC

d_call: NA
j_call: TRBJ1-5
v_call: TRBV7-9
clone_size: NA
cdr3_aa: CATLGLYNQPQHF
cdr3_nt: TGTGCCACCCTGGGACTTTACAATCAGCCCCAGCATTTT

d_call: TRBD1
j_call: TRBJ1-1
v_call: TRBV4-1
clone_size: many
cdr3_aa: CASSQQTGTGNTEAFF
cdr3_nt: TGCGCCAGCAGCCAACAAACCGGGACAGGTAACACTGAAGCTTTCTTT

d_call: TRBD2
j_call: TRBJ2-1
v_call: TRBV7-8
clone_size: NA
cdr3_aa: CASSLGTSGGEQFF
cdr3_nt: TGTGCCAGCAGCTTAGGGACTAGCGGGGGGGAGCAGTTCTTC